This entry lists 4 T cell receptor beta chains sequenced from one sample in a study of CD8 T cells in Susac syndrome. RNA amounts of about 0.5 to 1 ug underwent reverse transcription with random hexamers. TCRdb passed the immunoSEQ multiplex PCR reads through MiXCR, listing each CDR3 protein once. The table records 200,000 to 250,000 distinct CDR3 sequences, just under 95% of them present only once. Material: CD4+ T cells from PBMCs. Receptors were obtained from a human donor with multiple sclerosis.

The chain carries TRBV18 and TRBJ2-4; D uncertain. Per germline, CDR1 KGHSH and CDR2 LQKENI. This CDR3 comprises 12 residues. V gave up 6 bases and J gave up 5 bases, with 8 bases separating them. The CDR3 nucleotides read TGTGCCAGCTCCCTGGAGCAAAACATTCAGTACTTC. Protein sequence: CASSLEQNIQYF.

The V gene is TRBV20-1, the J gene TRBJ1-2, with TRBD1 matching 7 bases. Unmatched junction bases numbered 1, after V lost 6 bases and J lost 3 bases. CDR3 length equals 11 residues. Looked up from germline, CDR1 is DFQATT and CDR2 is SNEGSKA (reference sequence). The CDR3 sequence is CSADRDYGYTF. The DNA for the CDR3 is TGCAGTGCCGACAGGGACTATGGCTACACCTTC.

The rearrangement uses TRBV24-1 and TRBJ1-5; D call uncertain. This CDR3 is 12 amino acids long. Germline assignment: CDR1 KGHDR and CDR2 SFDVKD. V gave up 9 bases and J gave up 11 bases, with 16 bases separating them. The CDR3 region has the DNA TGTGCCACCGGATACCCACCGTACACCCAGCATTTT. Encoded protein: CATGYPPYTQHF.

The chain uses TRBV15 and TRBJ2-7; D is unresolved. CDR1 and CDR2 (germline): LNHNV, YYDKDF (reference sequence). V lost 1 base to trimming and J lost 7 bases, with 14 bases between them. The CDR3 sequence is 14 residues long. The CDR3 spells CATSRGGFRGEQYV. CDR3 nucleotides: TGTGCCACCAGCAGAGGCGGCTTCCGTGGGGAGCAGTACGTC.